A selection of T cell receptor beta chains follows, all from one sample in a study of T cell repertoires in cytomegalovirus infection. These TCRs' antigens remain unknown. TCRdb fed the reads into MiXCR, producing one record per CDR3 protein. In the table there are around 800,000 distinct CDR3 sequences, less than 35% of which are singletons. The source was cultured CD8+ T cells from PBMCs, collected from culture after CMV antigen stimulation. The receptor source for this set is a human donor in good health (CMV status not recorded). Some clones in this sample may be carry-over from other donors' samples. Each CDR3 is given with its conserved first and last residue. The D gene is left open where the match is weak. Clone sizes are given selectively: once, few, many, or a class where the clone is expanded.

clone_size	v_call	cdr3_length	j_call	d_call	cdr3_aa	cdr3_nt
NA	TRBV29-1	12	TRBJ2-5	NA	CSVVWLGETQYF	TGCAGCGTTGTGTGGCTCGGAGAGACCCAGTACTTC
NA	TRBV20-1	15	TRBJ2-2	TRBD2	CSARDGRGETGELFF	TGCAGTGCTAGAGATGGGCGGGGGGAAACCGGGGAGCTGTTTTTT
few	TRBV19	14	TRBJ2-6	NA	CASSMDPGANVLTF	TGTGCCAGTAGTATGGACCCTGGGGCCAACGTCCTGACTTTC
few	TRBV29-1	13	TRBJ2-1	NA	CSVEGGRTNEQFF	TGCAGCGTTGAAGGGGGCAGGACCAATGAGCAGTTCTTC
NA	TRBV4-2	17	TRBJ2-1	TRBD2	CASSPRTSGGTHNEQFF	TGTGCCAGCAGCCCCCGGACTAGCGGGGGGACCCACAATGAGCAGTTCTTC
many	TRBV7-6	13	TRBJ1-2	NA	CASSFPDRDGYTF	TGTGCCAGCAGCTTCCCCGACAGAGATGGCTACACCTTC
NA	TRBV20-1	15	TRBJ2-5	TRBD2	CSARGVAGGAETQYF	TGCAGTGCTAGGGGGGTGGCGGGGGGGGCAGAGACCCAGTACTTC
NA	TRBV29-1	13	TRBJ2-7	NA	CSVLGGPRYEQYF	TGCAGCGTTTTAGGCGGACCACGCTACGAGCAGTACTTC
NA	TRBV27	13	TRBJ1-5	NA	CASSWAVDQPQHF	TGTGCCAGCAGTTGGGCGGTGGACCAGCCCCAGCATTTT
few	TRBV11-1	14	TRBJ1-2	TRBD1	CASSFQGVNYGYTF	TGTGCCAGCAGCTTCCAGGGGGTTAACTATGGCTACACCTTC
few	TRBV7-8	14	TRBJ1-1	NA	CASSSGRVNTEAFF	TGTGCCAGCAGCTCTGGACGGGTGAACACTGAAGCTTTCTTT